A single sample is the source of the 20 T cell receptor beta chains below, sequenced in a study of CD8 T cells in Susac syndrome (dated by TCRdb to the late 2010s). Libraries were built with the immunoSEQ multiplex PCR assay. RNA was extracted using the RNeasy kit, and roughly 0.45 to 1 microgram was reverse transcribed with random hexamers. Starting from the raw public reads, TCRdb applied fastp trimming at Q25, assembled clones with MiXCR and retained in-frame beta chains. When rows share a CDR3 protein, they turn into one entry using the most common DNA and genes. The sample contains 100,000 to 150,000 distinct CDR3 sequences, nearly 95% of them found a single time. The ten top clones hold more than 0.1% of the sample. Sample: CD4+ T cells from PBMCs. Receptor source: a human donor in good health.

The chain employs TRBV12-3 or TRBV12-4 and TRBJ2-1; no clear D gene. Between the trimmed V and J ends, which lost 5 bases and 3 bases, there was a span of 14 bases. The CDR3 is made up of 15 amino acids. The CDR3 loop is CASSVWTKDYNEQFF. The CDR3 coding sequence is TGTGCCAGCAGTGTGTGGACCAAGGACTACAATGAGCAGTTCTTC.

The V and J genes are TRBV29-1 and TRBJ2-7; D is undetermined. The CDR3 has 11 residues. V was trimmed by 6 bases and J by 0 bases, leaving 6 bases between them. Germline V gene data show CDR1 as SQVTM and CDR2 as ANQGSEA. The CDR3 DNA follows: TGCAGCGTGAGCCTCTCCTACGAGCAGTACTTC. This gives the protein CSVSLSYEQYF.

The rearrangement links TRBV21-1 to TRBJ2-4; the table names TRBD2, a call not compared with the DNA. TRBV21-1 is a listed pseudogene. The CDR3 length is 17 residues. As DNA, the CDR3 is TGTGCCAGCAGCAAAGGAGGACTAGTGGAGGCCAAAAACATTCAGTACTTC. The encoded protein is CASSKGGLVEAKNIQYF.

V gene TRBV12-3 or TRBV12-4 combines with J gene TRBJ2-7, with a weak D call TRBD1 (6 bases). The CDR3 has 13 amino acids. Trimming pared 7 bases from V and 2 bases from J, leaving 12 bases between. CDR3 bases: TGTGCCAGCACACAGGGCGGGCCCTACGAGCAGTACTTC. Its protein is CASTQGGPYEQYF.

The chain is built from TRBV5-6 and TRBJ2-2, with D tentatively TRBD1 (6 bases). There are 15 residues in the CDR3. In germline, CDR1 is SGHDT, CDR2 YYEEEE. Trimming removed 2 bases at V and 2 bases at J, with 10 bases between. DNA for the CDR3: TGTGCCAGCAGCTTCCCGACAGGCAACACCGGGGAGCTGTTTTTT. Translating it yields CASSFPTGNTGELFF.

The genes are TRBV5-6 and TRBJ2-1; D ambiguous. The ends were cut back, 1 base at V and 8 bases at J, with 7 bases in the middle. In germline, CDR1 is SGHDT, CDR2 YYEEEE. The CDR3 runs 12 residues. The CDR3 spells CASSLNSHEQFF. In DNA, the CDR3 is TGTGCCAGCAGCTTGAACAGTCATGAGCAGTTCTTC.

The chain joins TRBV3-1 to TRBJ2-3, with D perhaps assigned TRBD1 or TRBD2 (6 bases each). Germline V gene lookup returns CDR1 LGHDT and CDR2 YNNKEL (reference sequence). Trimming took off 4 bases at V and 5 bases at J, with 10 bases between the two ends. The CDR3 has 13 residues. CDR3 loop: CASSPRGLDTQYF. CDR3 DNA: TGTGCCAGCAGCCCCCGGGGGCTAGATACGCAGTATTTT.

The chain employs TRBV12-3 or TRBV12-4 and TRBJ1-2; D remains ambiguous. CDR3 length: 13 amino acids. V lost 4 bases, J lost 8 bases, and 14 bases lay in between. The CDR3 is CASSSGHGQGYTF. CDR3 nucleotides: TGTGCCAGCAGTTCGGGCCATGGGCAGGGCTACACCTTC.

J is TRBJ2-5 and V is TRBV7-2, with 7 bases aligning to TRBD1. CDR3 length: 15 amino acids. Germline V gives CDR1 SGHTA, CDR2 FQGNSA. With 3 bases clipped from V and 4 bases from J, the junction kept 8 bases outside the gene matches. The CDR3 bases are TGTGCCAGCAGCTTTACAGGGGAGAGGCGAGAGACCCAGTACTTC. Protein sequence: CASSFTGERRETQYF. The full variable domain, completed using reference TRBV7-2 and TRBJ2-5, is GAGVSQSPSNKVTEKGKDVELRCDPISGHTALYWYRQSLGQGLEFLIYFQGNSAPDKSGLPSDRFSAERTGGSVSTLTIQRTQQEDSAVYLCASSFTGERRETQYFGPGTRLLVL.

This clonotype was found once. This chain connects TRBV28 to TRBJ1-2, with D possibly matching TRBD1 (6 bases). Deletions cut 8 bases from V and 7 bases from J, with 14 bases between. The CDR3 length is 12 residues. From germline, CDR1 is MDHEN and CDR2 SYDVKM. The CDR3 DNA follows: TGTGCCAGCTGGGGGGGGCTGGGTGGCTACACCTTC. It yields the protein CASWGGLGGYTF.

Only one count was recorded for this clonotype. The V call is TRBV12-3 or TRBV12-4, the J call TRBJ2-1; 8 bases agree with TRBD2. V shed 2 bases and J 3 bases; nucleotides not matched to a gene: 0. This CDR3 has 14 residues. As DNA, the CDR3 is TGTGCCAGCAGTTTACGGGAGGGCTACAATGAGCAGTTCTTC. Amino acids: CASSLREGYNEQFF.

V is TRBV28 and J is TRBJ1-1; possible D gene TRBD1, 5 bases. The germline gives CDR1 MDHEN, CDR2 SYDVKM. The V gene lost 8 bases and the J gene lost 1 base, with 14 bases spanning the gap. CDR3 size: 14 residues. In DNA, the CDR3 is TGTGCCAGCTGCGTAGTTCAGGGGAACACTGAAGCTTTCTTT. Its protein is CASCVVQGNTEAFF.

Comments on this clonotype: The conserved phenylalanine or tryptophan is not found at the CDR3 terminus, so this likely reflects a read error. The chain couples TRBV6-1 to TRBJ2-5, with unresolved D. Germline assignment: CDR1 MNHNS and CDR2 SASEGT. The CDR3 runs 12 residues. Trimming stripped 7 bases from V and 5 bases from J, with 11 bases between. This chain's CDR3 is CASTTILETQYL. The CDR3 DNA sequence: TGTGCCAGCACCACCATTCTGGAGACCCAGTACTTG.

The chain joins TRBV18 to TRBJ2-1, with 11 positions matching TRBD2. V trimming: 3 bases; J trimming: 9 bases; junction bases outside the gene matches: 7. CDR3 size: 15 residues. The germline gives CDR1 KGHSH, CDR2 LQKENI. The CDR3 DNA reads TGTGCCAGCTCACCTCCTAGCGGGAGGTTCGGTGAGCAGTTCTTC. This gives the protein CASSPPSGRFGEQFF.

The chain combines TRBV5-1 with TRBJ2-7; 8 bases map to TRBD1. There are 15 residues in the CDR3. V lost 4 bases to trimming and J lost 3 bases; unmatched junction nucleotides: 9. Germline CDR1 is SGHRS and CDR2 is YFSETQ. CDR3 coding DNA: TGCGCCAGCAGCACCACAGGGGGGAGGCTCTACGAGCAGTACTTC. Amino acids: CASSTTGGRLYEQYF.

The rearrangement uses TRBV7-2 and TRBJ1-1; no reliable D call. V was shortened by 1 base and J by 1 base, with 10 bases between the two germline ends. The CDR3 spans 15 residues. Germline loops: CDR1 SGHTA, CDR2 FQGNSA. This CDR3 is CASSLVVSTNTEAFF. The CDR3 DNA is TGTGCCAGCAGCTTAGTGGTCAGTACGAACACTGAAGCTTTCTTT. The full variable domain, in which reference TRBV7-2 and TRBJ1-1 provide the parts outside the CDR3, is GAGVSQSPSNKVTEKGKDVELRCDPISGHTALYWYRQSLGQGLEFLIYFQGNSAPDKSGLPSDRFSAERTGGSVSTLTIQRTQQEDSAVYLCASSLVVSTNTEAFFGQGTRLTVV.

The chain links TRBV16 to TRBJ1-5; no clear D gene. Germline V gene data show CDR1 as KGHSY and CDR2 as FQNENV. The germline V and J ends were trimmed by 0 bases and 7 bases, with 4 bases remaining between them. The CDR3 contains 12 residues. The CDR3 region has the DNA TGTGCCAGCAGCCAATCCGGGCAGCCCCAGCATTTT. It yields the protein CASSQSGQPQHF. The full variable domain, with the rest looked up from reference TRBV16 and TRBJ1-5, is GEEVAQTPKHLVRGEGQKAKLYCAPIKGHSYVFWYQQVLKNEFKFLISFQNENVFDETGMPKERFSAKCLPNSPCSLEIQATKLEDSAVYFCASSQSGQPQHFGDGTRLSIL.

The genes are TRBV4-1 and TRBJ2-7; 11 positions agree with TRBD1. The CDR3 loop spans 15 amino acids. The V gene end was trimmed by 1 base and the J gene end by 6 bases; junction bases not matched to a gene: 5. Germline values: CDR1 MGHRA, CDR2 YSYEKL. The CDR3: CASSQGWTGGSEQYF. The DNA for the CDR3 is TGCGCCAGCAGCCAAGGATGGACAGGGGGCAGCGAGCAGTACTTC.

V and J are TRBV20-1 and TRBJ2-3; a weak D match, TRBD2 (6 bases). The V end lost 6 bases, the J end lost 2 bases, and 12 bases lay between the germline ends. This CDR3 region has 13 residues. Germline V gives CDR1 DFQATT, CDR2 SNEGSKA (reference sequence). The CDR3 DNA reads as TGCAGTGCCCGGGAGCCTTACACAGATACGCAGTATTTT. Its translation is CSAREPYTDTQYF.

The chain links TRBV7-2 to TRBJ2-4, with D perhaps matching TRBD2 (5 bases). The germline V gene has CDR1 SGHTA and CDR2 FQGNSA. There are 16 residues in the CDR3. Trimming took 5 bases from V and 7 from J, leaving 21 bases between them. In nucleotides, the CDR3 is TGTGCCAGCAGCCCCCGGTTGTTGAGAGGGTTGAACATTCAGTACTTC. Amino acids: CASSPRLLRGLNIQYF.